This T cell receptor (beta chain) was recovered during a study of tumor and adjacent non-tumor tissue in lung cancer. In the study overall: The patients, 9 to 11 men and roughly 5 women, were roughly 30 to 76 with stage I to III disease.

This sample's RNA came from whole unsorted tissue. This non-tumor lung sample came from over 3 cm beyond the tumor edge. Chemotherapy-naive patients with new lung cancer underwent thoracic surgery in China, August–November 2014. Study observations and caveats: Normal lung showed higher cumulative top 100 clone frequency than tumor. Compared with tumor, normal lung showed significantly lower TCR diversity.

This clonotype has at least ten counts. What it recognizes is unknown. A modified ARM-PCR protocol with three rounds of nested PCR amplified TCRbeta. TCRdb recomputed calls from the multiplex PCR reads with MiXCR, one row per CDR3 protein. The table shows about 75,000 distinct CDR3 sequences, with nearly 70% occurring only once. This CDR3 is 16 amino acids long. V shed 3 bases and J shed 0 bases, with 15 bases lying between them. The germline gives CDR1 DFQATT, CDR2 SNEGSKA (reference sequence). What was sequenced was distant non-tumor lung tissue. This receptor was taken from a woman in her forties or fifties with non-small cell lung cancer. The chain has TRBV20-1 and TRBJ1-5, with a weak D call TRBD1 (5 bases). DNA for the CDR3: TGCAGTGCTAGGAGTAGGGGCGTCTATAGCAATCAGCCCCAGCATTTT. The encoded protein is CSARSRGVYSNQPQHF.